This entry lists 21 T cell receptor beta chains sequenced from one sample in a study of CD8 T cell repertoires and HIV-1 epitope variants. The table came from immunoSEQ multiplex PCR; TCRdb's copy has only in-frame clones and leaves some out. The sample contains around 5,100 clones, around 66% of which appear only once. These receptors lack a known antigen. Sequencing was performed on cultured CD8+ T cells derived from PBMCs. These receptors were collected from a male donor with HIV.

CDR3 sequence: CASNPWGMGDYEQYF. The CDR3 DNA follows: TGTGCCAGCAACCCTTGGGGGATGGGGGACTACGAGCAGTACTTC. The J gene is TRBJ2-7, the V gene TRBV6-1; D may be TRBD1 or TRBD2 (5 bases each). CDR1 MNHNS and CDR2 SASEGT come from the germline V gene. This CDR3 comprises 15 residues. Trimming cost V 7 bases and J 3 bases, with 19 bases left between them.

The chain uses TRBV28 and TRBJ1-4; 8 bases are shared with TRBD1. Germline trimming cut 9 bases from V and 7 bases from J; bases unmatched to any gene: 7. The CDR3 extends over 13 amino acids. From germline, CDR1 is MDHEN and CDR2 SYDVKM. The CDR3 DNA sequence: TGTGCCAGTGGGCAGGGGGCGAGTGAAAAACTGTTTTTT. Translated: CASGQGASEKLFF.

The genes are TRBV7-2 and TRBJ2-2, with D possibly TRBD2 on 5 matching bases. Germline CDR1 reads SGHTA; CDR2 reads FQGNSA. The CDR3 is made up of 14 amino acids. The ends were cut back, 5 bases at V and 1 base at J, with 8 bases in the middle. CDR3: CASSPGVNTGELFF. The CDR3 coding sequence is TGTGCCAGCAGCCCCGGGGTGAACACCGGGGAGCTGTTTTTT.

V usage is TRBV29-1 and J usage is TRBJ2-1; TRBD2 matches 9 bases. This CDR3 spans 18 amino acids. Germline CDR1 and CDR2: SQVTM and ANQGSEA. V lost 7 bases and J lost 3; bases outside the gene matches: 19. CDR3 protein: CSALTGGSGSGYYNEQFF. The CDR3 nucleotides read TGCAGCGCCCTCACGGGGGGTAGCGGGAGCGGGTACTACAATGAGCAGTTCTTC.

This chain connects TRBV4-3 to TRBJ2-6; 9 bases are a match to TRBD1. CDR1 and CDR2 from the germline V gene are LGHNA and YSLEER. The CDR3 has 16 amino acids. V lost 3 bases and J lost 0; bases outside the gene matches: 0. The CDR3 is CASSQTGGSGANVLTF. Written as DNA, the CDR3 is TGCGCCAGCAGCCAGACAGGGGGCTCTGGGGCCAACGTCCTGACTTTC.

A few counts support this clone. CDR3 in amino acids: CASRWDDRDYEQYF. The CDR3 coding sequence is TGTGCCAGCAGGTGGGACGACAGGGACTACGAGCAGTACTTC. J is TRBJ2-7 and V is TRBV27, with TRBD1 matching over 7 bases. The CDR3 spans 14 residues. CDR1 MNHEY and CDR2 SMNVEV come from the germline V gene (reference sequence). Trimming took 6 bases from V and 3 from J; bases not matched to a gene: 8.

The chain is built from TRBV2 and TRBJ2-7; D is unclear. The CDR3 length is 12 residues. Germline lookup yields CDR1 SNHLY and CDR2 FYNNEI. V lost 1 base and J lost 4, with 5 bases in between. In DNA, the CDR3 is TGTGCCAGCAGTGAAGGGCCGTACGAGCAGTACTTC. Translated, it gives CASSEGPYEQYF. Variable domain in full (rest from reference TRBV2 and TRBJ2-7): EPEVTQTPSHQVTQMGQEVILRCVPISNHLYFYWYRQILGQKVEFLVSFYNNEISEKSEIFDDQFSVERPDGSNFTLKIRSTKLEDSAMYFCASSEGPYEQYFGPGTRLTVT.

This clone was found once. The chain couples TRBV5-6 to TRBJ1-1; D remains ambiguous. The CDR3 totals 11 residues. Germline V gives CDR1 SGHDT, CDR2 YYEEEE. V was shortened by 4 bases and J by 8 bases, with 9 bases between the two germline ends. The CDR3 nucleotides read TGTGCCAGCAGCGACTCAGAAGAAGCTTTCTTT. It specifies CASSDSEEAFF.

The chain has TRBV7-9 and TRBJ1-2; D gene unclear. The germline V and J ends were trimmed by 4 bases and 4 bases, with 13 bases remaining between them. The CDR3 extends over 14 amino acids. Germline V CDR1 and CDR2: SEHNR, FQNEAQ (reference sequence). The CDR3 spells CASSSDRFSYGYTF. In DNA form, the CDR3 reads TGTGCCAGCAGCTCGGACCGATTTAGCTATGGCTACACCTTC. The full variable domain, in which reference TRBV7-9 and TRBJ1-2 provide the parts outside the CDR3, is DTGVSQNPRHKITKRGQNVTFRCDPISEHNRLYWYRQTLGQGPEFLTYFQNEAQLEKSRLLSDRFSAERPKGSFSTLEIQRTEQGDSAMYLCASSSDRFSYGYTFGSGTRLTVV.

This chain connects TRBV6-5 to TRBJ2-2; 7 bases are a match to TRBD1. The CDR3 runs 13 residues. Germline V gene data show CDR1 as MNHEY and CDR2 as SVGAGI. The junction had 3 bases not matched to a gene; V was cut back by 10 bases and J by 1 base. The CDR3 loop reads CATRTGNTGELFF. As DNA, the CDR3 is TGTGCCACCAGGACAGGGAACACCGGGGAGCTGTTTTTT.

J is TRBJ2-1 and V is TRBV6-5, with D tentatively TRBD1 (6 bases). This CDR3 has 13 residues. Germline CDR1 is MNHEY and CDR2 is SVGAGI. Deletions cut 2 bases from V and 8 bases from J, with 10 bases between. CDR3 region: CASSYRKGDEQFF. CDR3 nucleotides: TGTGCCAGCAGTTACCGAAAGGGGGATGAGCAGTTCTTC.

V and J are TRBV4-1 and TRBJ1-4; 8 bases map to TRBD1. The germline CDR1 and CDR2 sequences are MGHRA and YSYEKL. The CDR3 length is 14 residues. V was pared by 4 bases and J by 2 bases, with 0 bases of the junction left unmatched. The CDR3 sequence: CASSRQGTNEKLFF. In DNA, the CDR3 is TGCGCCAGCAGCCGACAGGGGACTAATGAAAAACTGTTTTTT.

In the case of this clone: One end of the junction fails to match germline, which may point to a read error. This chain links TRBV6-1 with TRBJ2-6, with D perhaps assigned TRBD1 or TRBD2 (5 bases each). Germline V CDR1 and CDR2: MNHNS, SASEGT. The CDR3 is 17 residues long. In DNA, the CDR3 is TGTGCCATCAGTGAGTCTCTGGGGGTATCTGGGGCCAACGTCCTGACTTTC. Translated, it gives CAISESLGVSGANVLTF.

The chain combines TRBV28 with TRBJ1-2; 7 nucleotides line up with TRBD1. This CDR3 contains 13 residues. V lost 7 bases to trimming and J lost 0 bases; unmatched junction nucleotides: 2. CDR1 and CDR2 (germline): MDHEN, SYDVKM. In nucleotides, the CDR3 is TGTGCCAGCAACAGGGGATCTAACTATGGCTACACCTTC. Translating gives CASNRGSNYGYTF.

The V gene is TRBV2, the J gene TRBJ2-7; TRBD2 matches at 7 bases. The V gene's germline CDR1 is SNHLY and CDR2 FYNNEI. The CDR3 is made up of 13 amino acids. V gave up 2 bases and J gave up 2 bases; unmatched junction bases: 0. CDR3 in DNA: TGTGCCAGCAGTGAACTAGCGGCCTACGAGCAGTACTTC. This codes for CASSELAAYEQYF.

The V and J genes are TRBV11-2 and TRBJ1-1; TRBD1 matches 8 bases. Germline V gives CDR1 SGHAT, CDR2 FQNNGV. Trimming cost V 8 bases and J 6 bases; bases outside gene matches: 5. CDR3 length: 12 residues. The CDR3 here is CASSGQGPEAFF. The CDR3 DNA reads TGTGCCAGCTCAGGACAGGGACCTGAAGCTTTCTTT.

The chain recombines TRBV9 with TRBJ2-2, with 8 bases that match TRBD2. V was clipped by 1 base and J by 6 bases; unmatched bases: 5. CDR3 length equals 15 residues. From germline, CDR1 is SGDLS and CDR2 YYNGEE. The CDR3 region is CASSVSGGGSGELFF. CDR3 nucleotides: TGTGCCAGCAGCGTAAGCGGGGGTGGTTCCGGGGAGCTGTTTTTT.

This rearrangement joins TRBV27 to TRBJ2-7; 10 bases map to TRBD2. J gave up 6 bases and V 0 bases, and 8 bases lay outside the gene matches. This CDR3 has 16 amino acids. Germline assignment: CDR1 MNHEY and CDR2 SMNVEV (reference sequence). The CDR3 loop reads CASSLSGLAGAGEQYF. CDR3 sequence (DNA): TGTGCCAGCAGTTTATCTGGTCTAGCGGGAGCCGGCGAGCAGTACTTC.

The chain recombines TRBV5-6 with TRBJ2-1, with 8 positions matching TRBD1. CDR3 length: 15 residues. Germline loops: CDR1 SGHDT, CDR2 YYEEEE. With V trimmed by 4 bases and J by 8 bases, 11 bases remained unmatched. The CDR3 loop is CASSKQGAAPYEQFF. The CDR3 DNA follows: TGTGCCAGCAGCAAGCAGGGGGCAGCCCCGTATGAGCAGTTCTTC.

The chain employs TRBV25-1 and TRBJ2-7, with a weak D call TRBD1 (6 bases). V lost 5 bases and J 0 bases, leaving 8 bases between the germline ends. CDR1 and CDR2 (germline): MGHDK, SYGVNS. The CDR3 runs to 13 residues. The CDR3, as DNA: TGTGCCAGCAGTCACAGGGCCTCCTACGAGCAGTACTTC. This gives the protein CASSHRASYEQYF.

The chain employs TRBV6-5 and TRBJ2-1, with D uncertain. CDR1 is MNHEY, CDR2 SVGAGI, per germline. The CDR3 contains 12 residues. Trimming cost V 4 bases and J 8 bases, with 9 bases left between them. CDR3 nucleotides: TGTGCCAGCAGTTCGTTAGGGTATGAGCAGTTCTTC. Amino acids: CASSSLGYEQFF.